This entry lists 28 T cell receptor beta chains sequenced from one sample in a study of metastatic and nonmetastatic thyroid tumors. TCRdb ran MiXCR on the PCR reads. The repertoire has 46,000 or so clones, approximately 15% of them found once; the top ten carry about 20%. Thyroid surgery was performed in patients who had received no treatment beforehand. Specimen: blood. Receptors originate from a female donor with papillary thyroid cancer or a benign thyroid nodule (not recorded which). Some clones in this sample may be carry-over from other donors' samples.

In its sample, this clone was seen many times. The rearrangement links TRBV6-1 to TRBJ1-2, with D possibly TRBD1 on 6 matching bases. The V gene lost 0 bases and the J gene lost 8 bases, with 16 bases spanning the gap. This CDR3 is 15 amino acids long. The V gene's germline CDR1 is MNHNS and CDR2 SASEGT. This CDR3 reads CASSEALGGGDGYTF. In DNA, the CDR3 is TGTGCCAGCAGTGAAGCGTTAGGGGGGGGAGACGGCTACACCTTC.

This chain joins TRBV9 and TRBJ2-1; 7 nucleotides match TRBD2. There are 16 residues in the CDR3. Germline CDR1 is SGDLS and CDR2 is YYNGEE. The ends lost 0 bases at V and 4 bases at J; junction bases unmatched: 7. The CDR3 loop reads CASSVAGGSSYNEQFF. The CDR3 DNA sequence: TGTGCCAGCAGCGTAGCCGGGGGGAGCTCTTACAATGAGCAGTTCTTC.

This clone was observed at least ten times. The chain joins TRBV10-3 to TRBJ1-2, with 8 bases aligning to TRBD1. The trim removed 2 bases at V and 8 bases at J, leaving 4 bases unmatched. The germline V gene encodes CDR1 ENHRY and CDR2 SYGVKD. The length of the CDR3 is 13 residues. In DNA form, the CDR3 reads TGTGCCATCAGTGAGGACAGGGGAGTAGGCTACACCTTC. Encoded protein: CAISEDRGVGYTF.

This sequence joins TRBV9 and TRBJ2-2; D not certain. V lost 0 bases and J 3 bases, leaving 18 bases between the germline ends. The CDR3 totals 18 residues. Germline values: CDR1 SGDLS, CDR2 YYNGEE. CDR3 DNA: TGTGCCAGCAGCGTAGTACGCGGTCATTTGGCGGACACCGGGGAGCTGTTTTTT. Translated: CASSVVRGHLADTGELFF.

This clone was counted many times. The sample contains more than one DNA sequence encoding this CDR3. The chain joins TRBV5-4 to TRBJ2-2, with D perhaps TRBD2 (5 bases). This CDR3 region has 15 residues. Germline CDR1 is SGHNT and CDR2 is YYREEE (reference sequence). Trimming left V 6 bases short and J 0 bases short, with 12 bases between. CDR3 sequence reads: CASNPAGANTGELFF. As DNA, the CDR3 is TGTGCCAGCAACCCCGCGGGCGCGAACACCGGGGAGCTGTTTTTT.

The rearrangement joins TRBV20-1 to TRBJ2-1; weak D call: TRBD1 (5 bases). In germline, CDR1 is DFQATT, CDR2 SNEGSKA (reference sequence). Trimming took off 4 bases at V and 4 bases at J, with 14 bases between the two ends. The CDR3 length is 14 residues. CDR3 residues: CSAKDISSYNEQFF. CDR3 bases: TGCAGTGCTAAGGACATTTCATCGTACAATGAGCAGTTCTTC.

Regarding this clone: A much larger clone sits a single nucleotide away, making a read error possible. The chain joins TRBV6-1 to TRBJ1-4, with 8 bases aligning to TRBD1. J lost 7 bases, V lost 7 bases, and 8 bases had no gene match. Germline assignment: CDR1 MNHNS and CDR2 SASEGT. The CDR3 is 14 residues long. DNA of the CDR3: TGTGCCAGCACCCAACAGGGGGGGAGTGAAAAACTGTTTTTT. Amino acids: CASTQQGGSEKLFF.

This clone has a count of ten or more. V gene TRBV30 combines with J gene TRBJ1-4, with TRBD1 matching 11 bases. The CDR3 contains 14 residues. After removal of 8 bases from V and 1 base from J, the junction contained 3 bases not matched to a gene. The V gene's germline CDR1 is GTSNPN and CDR2 SVGIG (reference sequence). The DNA of the CDR3 is TGTGCCGGACAGGGGGCTGGAACTAATGAAAAACTGTTTTTT. Its protein product is CAGQGAGTNEKLFF.

This clone was seen more than once but under ten times. The chain recombines TRBV15 with TRBJ2-3; TRBD1 might be the D (6 bases). The ends were cut back, 1 base at V and 4 bases at J, with 12 bases in the middle. This CDR3 spans 15 amino acids. Per the germline V gene, CDR1 is LNHNV and CDR2 is YYDKDF (reference sequence). CDR3 in DNA: TGTGCCACCAGCAGAGTGGGGGCGACGGCAGATACGCAGTATTTT. Translation: CATSRVGATADTQYF.

This clone was counted many times. This chain connects TRBV2 to TRBJ2-3; D gene unclear. This CDR3 has 14 amino acids. The germline CDR1 and CDR2 sequences are SNHLY and FYNNEI. The ends were cut back, 8 bases at V and 1 base at J, with 13 bases in the middle. In DNA form, the CDR3 reads TGTGCCAGCGTCCCCCCCAAGGGCACAGATACGCAGTATTTT. This sequence encodes CASVPPKGTDTQYF.

This clone came up a few times. The rearrangement joins TRBV6-1 to TRBJ2-7; possibly TRBD1 or TRBD2 for D (5 bases each). The V end lost 5 bases, the J end lost 2 bases, and 13 bases lay between the germline ends. The CDR3 spans 14 residues. Germline V CDR1 and CDR2: MNHNS, SASEGT. The CDR3 protein is CASSSGGIPYEQYF. The CDR3 nucleotides read TGTGCCAGCAGTAGTGGGGGTATCCCCTACGAGCAGTACTTC.

This clone was counted ten times or more. The chain is built from TRBV3-1 and TRBJ1-2, with D maybe TRBD1 (6 bases). Trimming removed 0 bases at V and 8 bases at J, with 22 bases between. Germline loops: CDR1 LGHDT, CDR2 YNNKEL (reference sequence). This CDR3 has 17 residues. CDR3 DNA: TGTGCCAGCAGCCAAGACAGCGGGGTCAGGGGTAGTAAGGGCTACACCTTC. It yields the protein CASSQDSGVRGSKGYTF.

This clone rates as medium-sized. The chain combines TRBV6-1 with TRBJ2-1, with D maybe TRBD1 (5 bases). The germline V gene has CDR1 MNHNS and CDR2 SASEGT. V lost 5 bases and J lost 7, with 9 bases in between. The length of the CDR3 is 12 residues. DNA of the CDR3: TGTGCCAGCAGTCTGCCAGGGAATGAGCAGTTCTTC. Residues: CASSLPGNEQFF.

This clone was observed a few times. J is TRBJ2-3 and V is TRBV20-1, with 12 nucleotides matching TRBD2. The CDR3 runs to 15 residues. Trimming cost V 6 bases and J 3 bases; bases outside gene matches: 7. Looked up from germline, CDR1 is DFQATT and CDR2 is SNEGSKA (reference sequence). The CDR3 loop is CSARTSGDPTDTQYF. The CDR3 region has the DNA TGCAGTGCAAGGACTAGCGGGGACCCAACAGATACGCAGTATTTT.

This clone was seen at least ten times. The J gene is TRBJ2-7, the V gene TRBV7-2; no firm D call. Trimming removed 6 bases at V and 6 bases at J, with 12 bases between. From germline, CDR1 is SGHTA and CDR2 FQGNSA. This CDR3 region has 12 residues. The CDR3 here is CASSQSMGEQYF. The DNA of the CDR3 is TGTGCCAGCAGTCAATCGATGGGCGAGCAGTACTTC.

This clone was counted a few times. The V call is TRBV12-3 or TRBV12-4, the J call TRBJ2-2; 8 bases are shared with TRBD1. This CDR3 is built from 15 residues. J gave up 4 bases and V 6 bases, and 7 bases lay outside the gene matches. The CDR3 DNA sequence: TGTGCCAGCAGCTCTACAGGGGGATTCACCGGGGAGCTGTTTTTT. As protein: CASSSTGGFTGELFF.

The sample holds many counts of this clone. The chain has TRBV6-6 and TRBJ2-1; TRBD2 agrees at 8 bases. V was pared by 4 bases and J by 3 bases, with 20 bases of the junction left unmatched. This CDR3 region has 20 residues. The germline gives CDR1 MNHNY, CDR2 SVGAGI (reference sequence). The CDR3 here is CASSSTGTRRAKWHYNEQFF. As DNA, the CDR3 is TGTGCCAGCAGTTCAACCGGGACTAGGAGGGCTAAATGGCACTACAATGAGCAGTTCTTC.

In this sample, this clone turned up many times. The CDR3 nucleotides read TGTGCCACCAGTGATTTCGGGACACCCTCAGGTCCAGATACGCAGTATTTT. Residues: CATSDFGTPSGPDTQYF. The chain employs TRBV24-1 and TRBJ2-3; D perhaps matches TRBD1 (6 bases). Between the trimmed V and J ends, which lost 1 base and 4 bases, there was a span of 17 bases. The CDR3 spans 17 residues. The germline V gene encodes CDR1 KGHDR and CDR2 SFDVKD.

This clone occurred many times. V usage is TRBV4-1 and J usage is TRBJ2-5; D may be TRBD2 (5 bases). Germline CDR1 MGHRA, CDR2 YSYEKL. The V and J ends lost 0 bases and 2 bases respectively, with 10 bases between them. The CDR3 extends over 15 amino acids. The CDR3 here is CASSQDASGQETQYF. As DNA, the CDR3 is TGCGCCAGCAGCCAAGATGCAAGCGGACAAGAGACCCAGTACTTC.

This clone was picked up many times. The genes are TRBV9 and TRBJ2-3; TRBD1 matches at 10 bases. V gave up 1 base and J gave up 3 bases; unmatched junction bases: 8. This CDR3 region has 17 residues. Germline CDR1 SGDLS, CDR2 YYNGEE. The CDR3 is CASSVSTGGPRTDTQYF. The CDR3 region has the DNA TGTGCCAGCAGCGTATCGACAGGGGGCCCACGAACAGATACGCAGTATTTT.

This clone was seen many times. This chain connects TRBV4-2 to TRBJ1-4; 7 bases match TRBD1. The CDR3 is 15 residues long. In germline, CDR1 is LGHNA, CDR2 YNFKEQ. V shed 5 bases and J 5 bases; nucleotides not matched to a gene: 8. The CDR3 DNA sequence: TGTGCCAGCAGCTCTAGACAGGGTGACAATGAAAAACTGTTTTTT. Amino acids: CASSSRQGDNEKLFF.

This clone was seen ten or more times. A read error may be the cause here, since a much bigger clone is one base away. The rearrangement links TRBV6-1 to TRBJ2-5; 8 positions agree with TRBD1. The CDR3 loop spans 18 amino acids. In germline, CDR1 is MNHNS, CDR2 SASEGT. CDR3 residues: CASSEYPIGAGGTETQCF. CDR3 nucleotide sequence: TGTGCCAGCAGTGAATACCCGATTGGTGCAGGGGGCACAGAGACCCAGTGCTTC.

At least ten counts were recorded for this clone. In the same sample, other DNA sequences code for this CDR3. This chain links TRBV11-2 with TRBJ2-2; D unresolved. Trimming left V 2 bases short and J 5 bases short, with 3 bases between. Germline V gene sequence: CDR1 SGHAT, CDR2 FQNNGV. This CDR3 is 12 amino acids long. The DNA of the CDR3 is TGTGCCAGCAGCTTATTAACCGGGGAGCTGTTTTTT. Residues: CASSLLTGELFF.

This clone is labeled medium-sized (0.01 to 0.1%). The rearrangement joins TRBV6-1 to TRBJ1-2; D is possibly TRBD1 (6 bases). Germline values: CDR1 MNHNS, CDR2 SASEGT. V lost 6 bases to trimming and J lost 8 bases, with 19 bases between them. This CDR3 has 14 residues. CDR3 in DNA: TGTGCCAGCAGGGCGGGGGGGCGCAGTCGCGGCTACACCTTC. Translating it yields CASRAGGRSRGYTF.

This clone was found many times. The chain recombines TRBV19 with TRBJ2-2; D ambiguous. The ends were cut back, 7 bases at V and 0 bases at J, with 6 bases in the middle. CDR3 length equals 13 residues. Germline V gene sequence: CDR1 LNHDA, CDR2 SQIVND (reference sequence). CDR3: CASNGPNTGELFF. CDR3 in DNA: TGTGCCAGTAACGGCCCGAACACCGGGGAGCTGTTTTTT.

This clone was recorded many times. This rearrangement joins TRBV18 to TRBJ2-7; no firm D call. Germline V CDR1 and CDR2: KGHSH, LQKENI. The CDR3 is 14 residues long. Trimming cost V 5 bases and J 5 bases, with 16 bases left between them. CDR3 protein: CASSSQTGINEQYF. DNA of the CDR3: TGTGCCAGCTCATCGCAGACTGGAATTAACGAGCAGTACTTC.

This clone was seen a few times. The chain recombines TRBV6-2 or TRBV6-3 with TRBJ2-1; TRBD2 might be the D (6 bases). The CDR3 consists of 13 residues. The V gene's germline CDR1 is MNHEY and CDR2 SVGEGT. V was shortened by 5 bases and J by 6 bases, with 11 bases between the two germline ends. CDR3 DNA: TGTGCCAGCAGTGCCGGGGGTCGCAATGAGCAGTTCTTC. This codes for CASSAGGRNEQFF.

The sample holds many counts of this clone. This rearrangement joins TRBV7-9 to TRBJ1-1, with D hard to call. CDR1 SEHNR and CDR2 FQNEAQ come from the germline V gene (reference sequence). Trimming took 3 bases from V and 7 from J, leaving 9 bases between them. This CDR3 has 12 amino acids. CDR3 amino acids: CASSLLSDEAFF. In DNA form, the CDR3 reads TGTGCCAGCAGCTTGCTATCGGATGAAGCTTTCTTT.